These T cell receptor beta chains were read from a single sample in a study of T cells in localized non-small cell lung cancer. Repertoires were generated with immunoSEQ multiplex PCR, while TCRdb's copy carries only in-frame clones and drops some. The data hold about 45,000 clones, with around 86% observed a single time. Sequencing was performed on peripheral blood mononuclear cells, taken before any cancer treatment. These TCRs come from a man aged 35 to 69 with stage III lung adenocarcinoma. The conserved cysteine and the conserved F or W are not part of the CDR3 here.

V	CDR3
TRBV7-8	ASSFDSYEQY
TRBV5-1	ASSSLQGSDTQY
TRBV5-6	ASSTGQGAYEQY
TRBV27	ALGETQY
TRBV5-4	ASSQAELAGQTQY
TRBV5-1	ASSRTGDTGELF
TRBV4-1	ASSLTSGQKYGYT
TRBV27	ASSRPGLVVSSEQF
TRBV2	ASSEQGPSYEQY
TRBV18	ASSPTSGVYNEQF
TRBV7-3	ASSPGLEQTQY
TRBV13	ASSLWRKGYEQY
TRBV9	ASSVDVGGAATNEKLF
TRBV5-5	ASSYEGEVELNGAF
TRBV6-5	ASSHRYEQY
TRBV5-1	ASSHTPGQVNTEAF
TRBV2	ASSERDSGYEQY
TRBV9	ASSVETGTYEQY
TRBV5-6	ASSLGFRSGANVLT
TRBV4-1	ASSQTRAGDQPQH
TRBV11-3	ASSLVGSGDTQY
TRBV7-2	ATGGPGVGDTQY
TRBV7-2	ASSLDMRGTQY
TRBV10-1	ASSETATYNEQF
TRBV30	AWKLSGTGSGYT
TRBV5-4	ASSQDRASTDTQY
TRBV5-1	ASSINPGSQPQH
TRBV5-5	ASSLTYSDGYT
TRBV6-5	ATVYFVEAF
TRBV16	ASAPRGLNTGELF
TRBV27	ASSLSITGPEAF
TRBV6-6	ASSYYSGGARDTQY
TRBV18	ASSPGRVGTDTQY
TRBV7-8	ASSSRGTLEQETQY
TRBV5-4	ASSLRDLTDTQY
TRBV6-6	ASSLPSLYGGYT
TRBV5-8	ASSWGQGLNTEAF
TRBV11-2	ASSLANTGELF
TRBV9	ASSVRGTGIFSGNTIY
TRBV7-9	ASSLTSGRDNEQF
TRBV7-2	ASPEEQGANTEAF
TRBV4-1	ASSQDDSYNEQF
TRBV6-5	ASSRGGPYEQY
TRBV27	ASSSALAGVSYNEQF
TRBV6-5	ASSKTGIGPYEQY
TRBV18	ASSPLIGDTAKNIQY
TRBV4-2	ASSQDQEGYNEQF
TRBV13	ASSLSLLGGELF
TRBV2	ASSEPRAGENSPLH
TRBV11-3	ASSPWTSDDEQF
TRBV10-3	AIRTSGGDTDTQY
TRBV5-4	ASSRDIPYEQY
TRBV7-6	ASSLGVGGSADTQY
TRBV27	ASSLSRSASYEQY
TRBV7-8	ASSLLSMGTEAF